This TCR beta chain was captured by sequencing in a study of T cell responses to AZD1222 COVID-19 vaccine. This CDR3 is 18 amino acids long. CDR1 is LGHNA, CDR2 YSLEER, per germline. Deletions cut 0 bases from V and 2 bases from J, with 14 bases between. Profiled with immunoSEQ multiplex PCR; TCRdb holds only in-frame clones, not every one. The table lists 130,000 or so clones, about 93% of them singletons. This sample comprised peripheral blood, obtained on day 0 of AZD1222 vaccination. The sequence was collected from an adult in good health. The chain has TRBV4-3 and TRBJ1-6, with D possibly being TRBD1 (5 bases). The CDR3 sequence is CASSQEVRRGTYNSPLHF. CDR3 coding DNA: TGCGCCAGCAGCCAAGAAGTACGCCGGGGGACCTATAATTCACCCCTCCACTTT.